One sample yielded the 10 T cell receptor beta chains listed below, sequenced in a study of T cell responses to AZD1222 COVID-19 vaccine. Generated by immunoSEQ multiplex PCR, the TCRdb table keeps only in-frame clones and is missing some. The data show 95,000 to 110,000 clones, 91% seen once. Sequences were derived from peripheral blood, sampled on day 0 of AZD1222 vaccination. Receptors were obtained from an adult in good health.

The chain couples TRBV7-8 to TRBJ1-3; D gene uncertain. The CDR3 has 14 residues. Trimming took off 0 bases at V and 1 base at J, with 4 bases between the two ends. Looked up from germline, CDR1 is SGHVS and CDR2 is FQNEAQ. This CDR3 is CASSLAASGNTIYF. The CDR3 nucleotides read TGTGCCAGCAGCTTAGCTGCTTCTGGAAACACCATATATTTT.

This clone was detected only a few times. The V gene is TRBV5-1, the J gene TRBJ2-3, with TRBD2 as a possible D gene (5 bases). The CDR3 runs 16 residues. The V gene's germline CDR1 is SGHRS and CDR2 YFSETQ. Deletions cut 0 bases from V and 2 bases from J, with 13 bases between. In nucleotides, the CDR3 is TGCGCCAGCAGCTTGGTATCACTAGGGCTCACAGATACGCAGTATTTT. Protein product: CASSLVSLGLTDTQYF.

The rearrangement joins TRBV18 to TRBJ2-1, with 9 bases identical to TRBD2. Unmatched junction bases numbered 18, after V lost 4 bases and J lost 8 bases. Germline CDR1 is KGHSH and CDR2 is LQKENI. The CDR3 extends over 18 amino acids. The CDR3 nucleotides are TGTGCCAGCTCACGACCGACCCAACTCTTAGCGGGAGATGATGAGCAGTTCTTC. Translating it yields CASSRPTQLLAGDDEQFF.

The chain recombines TRBV7-9 with TRBJ2-1; 11 bases fit TRBD2. V shed 6 bases and J 6 bases; nucleotides not matched to a gene: 4. The CDR3 is made up of 14 amino acids. CDR1 SEHNR and CDR2 FQNEAQ come from the germline V gene (reference sequence). The CDR3 sequence is CASRLAGVSNEQFF. CDR3 bases: TGTGCCAGCAGACTAGCGGGAGTAAGCAATGAGCAGTTCTTC.

V usage is TRBV12-3 or TRBV12-4 and J usage is TRBJ1-2; D call uncertain. Deletions cut 7 bases from V and 4 bases from J, with 13 bases between. The CDR3 runs 13 residues. The CDR3 DNA sequence: TGTGCCAGCAAAATTGGAGGATCCTATGGCTACACCTTC. Protein sequence: CASKIGGSYGYTF.

The V gene is TRBV24-1, the J gene TRBJ2-1; 10 nucleotides agree with TRBD2. This CDR3 region has 17 residues. CDR1 is KGHDR and CDR2 is SFDVKD in the germline V gene. The V gene end was trimmed by 0 bases and the J gene end by 8 bases; junction bases not matched to a gene: 9. The CDR3: CATSDLQSGRAEDEQFF. The CDR3 DNA follows: TGTGCCACCAGTGATTTGCAAAGCGGGAGGGCCGAGGATGAGCAGTTCTTC.

This clone was seen only once. The chain joins TRBV27 to TRBJ1-5, with D hard to call. The CDR3 spans 14 residues. Per germline, CDR1 MNHEY and CDR2 SMNVEV (reference sequence). Deletions cut 2 bases from V and 1 base from J, with 6 bases between. CDR3 region: CASSLRESNQPQHF. CDR3 bases: TGTGCCAGCAGTTTACGGGAAAGCAATCAGCCCCAGCATTTT.

This chain joins TRBV7-2 and TRBJ2-5; TRBD2 aligns across 10 bases. CDR3 size: 17 residues. Germline lookup yields CDR1 SGHTA and CDR2 FQGNSA. The junction had 13 bases not matched to a gene; V was cut back by 5 bases and J by 4 bases. CDR3 loop: CASSPRGTAGGGETQYF. The CDR3 nucleotides are TGTGCCAGCAGCCCCAGGGGGACAGCGGGAGGGGGAGAGACCCAGTACTTC.

The chain employs TRBV7-9 and TRBJ2-2; D ambiguous. Germline CDR1 reads SEHNR; CDR2 reads FQNEAQ (reference sequence). The length of the CDR3 is 14 residues. The V and J ends lost 5 bases and 6 bases respectively, with 13 bases between them. CDR3 coding DNA: TGTGCCAGCAGCCCTCGTGGGGTTCCCGGGGAGCTGTTTTTT. It codes for CASSPRGVPGELFF.

The rearrangement joins TRBV6-5 to TRBJ1-1; D not certain. Germline CDR1 MNHEY, CDR2 SVGAGI. V was trimmed by 8 bases and J by 1 base, leaving 11 bases between them. The length of the CDR3 is 13 residues. In DNA, the CDR3 is TGTGCCAGCGGACCCGGAAGGAACACTGAAGCTTTCTTT. It specifies CASGPGRNTEAFF.